This T cell receptor beta chain was identified in a study of blood T cell repertoires in COVID-19 (dated by TCRdb to the early 2020s). For the wider study: Samples covering the acute and convalescent phases of COVID-19 were provided by collaborators in the United States, Italy and Spain. The prospective study material was composed of cDNA or gDNA derived from T cells, B-cell-depleted T cells, or PBMCs. Deeply sampled blood TCRbeta repertoires from subjects exposed to, actively infected with, or recovered from COVID-19 were included in the dataset. The repertoires were released in a freely available public database intended as a resource for research on the immune response to SARS-CoV-2. The samples were drawn from two sources: the first 160 participants of the ongoing ImmuneRACE study, and over 1,000 subjects contributed by 6 global collaborators. Nearly every sample came with metadata listing a de-identified subject ID, COVID-19 status, age in years and sex. Where available, HLA class I and class II types were taken from metadata supplied by the sample provider and were not determined by assay-based typing. Here is what the overall study found, with its caveats: How much clinical and demographic metadata was included differed by source and by participant, and the metadata was provided uncurated.

The immunoSEQ Assay, a bias-controlled multiplex PCR, was used to amplify TCRbeta CDR3 regions from genomic DNA. The published analysis was carried out like this. The number of nucleated cells in each sample was estimated by amplification of reference gene primers within the assay. To quantify the absolute abundance of each unique TCRbeta CDR3 rearrangement, sequence reads were collapsed and filtered. For each sample, productive Simpson clonality was calculated by taking the square root of Simpson's diversity index across productive rearrangements. TCRdb holds this immuneACCESS table with in-frame rearrangements only. Some clones are missing; in checked studies, unresolved V genes explain under half, and the rest has no known cause. The V and J calls and the clone size are those of that table, but D and trimming were determined from the DNA. This sample gives tens of thousands of clones in total; about 75% of them show up just once. Around 30% of the sample lies in the top ten.

A remark on this clone: Its antigen target is currently unknown. Base qualities were left out, and no much larger clone turns up one base away.

The collaborating institutions used their own protocols to collect whole blood in K2EDTA tubes. For TCRbeta analysis, collaborators shipped samples as frozen whole blood, isolated PBMCs, or DNA extracted from either of those sample types. V loses 6 bases, J loses 2 bases, and the germline ends lie 15 bases apart. As encoded in the germline V gene, CDR1 is MDHEN while CDR2 is SYDVKM. The CDR3 goes from the cysteine to the phenylalanine over 15 residues. Left in the record is the CDR3 DNA by itself, 45 bases read in frame from the first base. Sequencing was done on a sample of peripheral blood. The rearrangement combines TRBV28 with TRBJ2-3, with TRBD2 as a weak D call on 5 bases. This TCR was recovered from a human donor in a cohort sampled during active COVID-19. This receptor has the CDR3 CASSSLALLTDTQYF. The bases read TGTGCCAGCAGCTCTTTAGCGCTCCTCACAGATACGCAGTATTTT.